This passage covers 14 T cell receptor beta chains from one sample sequenced in a study of CD8 T cells in ankylosing spondylitis. TCRdb itself ran the 5' RACE reads through MiXCR, one entry per CDR3 protein. Found here are fewer than 150,000 distinct CDR3 sequences, about 6.7% of them singletons; the top ten hold around 12%. Sequencing was carried out using blood, either unsorted or a sorted T cell fraction (not recorded which). The origin of the receptors is a female donor with ankylosing spondylitis or in good health (not recorded which).

This clonotype was counted many times. The chain has TRBV7-2 and TRBJ1-5; no clear D gene. The germline V gene has CDR1 SGHTA and CDR2 FQGNSA. The V gene lost 6 bases and the J gene lost 4 bases, with 10 bases spanning the gap. The CDR3 length is 13 residues. The CDR3 DNA sequence: TGTGCCAGCAGTATTTATGGTAATCAGCCCCAGCATTTT. Its protein is CASSIYGNQPQHF. Complete variable domain (other parts from reference TRBV7-2 and TRBJ1-5): GAGVSQSPSNKVTEKGKDVELRCDPISGHTALYWYRQSLGQGLEFLIYFQGNSAPDKSGLPSDRFSAERTGGSVSTLTIQRTQQEDSAVYLCASSIYGNQPQHFGDGTRLSIL.

This clonotype was found many times. The V and J genes are TRBV5-1 and TRBJ2-3, with a tentative D call TRBD2 (7 bases). The CDR3 contains 15 residues. Deletions cut 1 base from V and 5 bases from J, with 14 bases between. The germline V gene encodes CDR1 SGHRS and CDR2 YFSETQ. DNA for the CDR3: TGCGCCAGCAGCTTGAAGGGGGGGCCGGAAGATACGCAGTATTTT. This gives the protein CASSLKGGPEDTQYF.

At least ten counts were recorded for this clonotype. The genes are TRBV25-1 and TRBJ1-2; D is perhaps TRBD1 (6 bases). Germline loops: CDR1 MGHDK, CDR2 SYGVNS. This CDR3 has 13 amino acids. V dropped 7 bases and J dropped 6 bases, with 15 bases sitting between them. CDR3 in amino acids: CASTPGAPDGYTF. The CDR3, as DNA: TGTGCCAGCACGCCGGGGGCGCCGGATGGCTACACCTTC.

This clonotype came up many times. The chain employs TRBV7-2 and TRBJ2-7; 7 bases match TRBD1. The CDR3 runs 14 residues. V dropped 1 base and J dropped 1; count of bases not matched to a gene: 1. Germline CDR1 SGHTA, CDR2 FQGNSA. The CDR3 bases are TGTGCCAGCAGCTTAGGGGGACAGTCCTACGAGCAGTACTTC. This encodes CASSLGGQSYEQYF.

This clonotype was counted many times. The V gene is TRBV5-1, the J gene TRBJ1-2; the D gene is possibly TRBD1 (6 bases). CDR3 size: 17 residues. Per germline, CDR1 SGHRS and CDR2 YFSETQ. Trimming removed 0 bases from V and 8 bases from J, with 23 bases in between. Here the CDR3 reads CASSLVSGAAGSGGYTF. CDR3 DNA sequence: TGCGCCAGCAGCTTGGTATCGGGGGCCGCGGGCTCGGGAGGCTACACCTTC.

This clonotype was observed at least ten times. V is TRBV10-3 and J is TRBJ2-2, with 13 nucleotides matching TRBD2. CDR3 length: 19 residues. The V segment lost 5 bases and the J segment 0 bases; nucleotides outside the gene matches: 9. Germline CDR1 ENHRY, CDR2 SYGVKD. CDR3 DNA sequence: TGTGCCATCAGTTCGACTAGCGGGGGGCAAAACGCGAACACCGGGGAGCTGTTTTTT. It encodes CAISSTSGGQNANTGELFF.

This clonotype occurred many times. The genes are TRBV4-1 and TRBJ2-6; D is perhaps TRBD1 or TRBD2 (5 bases each). From germline, CDR1 is MGHRA and CDR2 YSYEKL. V was pared by 0 bases and J by 0 bases, with 12 bases between. This CDR3 spans 18 amino acids. As DNA, the CDR3 is TGCGCCAGCAGCCAAGATCTTGGTGGGGGCTCTGGGGCCAACGTCCTGACTTTC. Amino acid sequence: CASSQDLGGGSGANVLTF.

The gene calls are TRBV5-4 and TRBJ2-3, with TRBD2 identical over 7 bases. This CDR3 has 14 amino acids. Germline V gene data show CDR1 as SGHNT and CDR2 as YYREEE (reference sequence). Trimming at V came to 4 bases and at J to 3 bases, leaving 5 bases not matched to a gene. CDR3 bases: TGTGCCAGCAGCCTCCCGCGGGGGACAGATACGCAGTATTTT. This gives the protein CASSLPRGTDTQYF.

This clonotype occurred many times. The CDR3 loop reads CASSLASSYEQYF. DNA of the CDR3: TGCGCCAGCAGCTTGGCCAGCTCCTACGAGCAGTACTTC. The V call is TRBV5-1, the J call TRBJ2-7; D gene uncertain. Trimming cost V 0 bases and J 0 bases, with 4 bases left between them. This CDR3 region has 13 residues. CDR1 is SGHRS, CDR2 YFSETQ, per germline.

This clonotype was counted many times. The rearrangement links TRBV20-1 to TRBJ1-1; tentative D call: TRBD1 (5 bases). The CDR3 consists of 15 residues. V was clipped by 0 bases and J by 0 bases, with 11 bases between them. Germline CDR1 is DFQATT and CDR2 is SNEGSKA (reference sequence). The chain's CDR3 is CSARDRGRVNTEAFF. Written as DNA, the CDR3 is TGCAGTGCTAGAGATCGGGGCAGGGTGAACACTGAAGCTTTCTTT.

This clonotype was observed many times. The chain recombines TRBV4-1 with TRBJ2-5; TRBD2 matches 11 bases. The length of the CDR3 is 17 residues. J lost 2 bases, V lost 3 bases, and 8 bases had no gene match. Germline CDR1 reads MGHRA; CDR2 reads YSYEKL. CDR3 protein: CASSQYSGGAGQETQYF. The CDR3 DNA reads as TGCGCCAGCAGCCAGTATAGCGGGGGGGCTGGGCAAGAGACCCAGTACTTC.

This clonotype was counted between two and nine times. This clone may be a read error of a much larger clone one base away. The chain joins TRBV12-3 or TRBV12-4 to TRBJ1-2; perhaps TRBD1 as D (5 bases). The CDR3 length is 15 residues. In DNA, the CDR3 is TGTGCCAGCAGTCTATCCAGGGCCCCTAACTATGGCCACACCTTC. Translation: CASSLSRAPNYGHTF.

At least ten counts were recorded for this clonotype. V is TRBV5-1 and J is TRBJ1-5; no definite D call. V lost 0 bases, J lost 4 bases, and 11 bases lay in between. This CDR3 contains 15 residues. Germline V gene sequence: CDR1 SGHRS, CDR2 YFSETQ. CDR3 protein: CASSLGAGWNQPQHF. The CDR3 DNA reads as TGCGCCAGCAGCTTGGGAGCGGGGTGGAATCAGCCCCAGCATTTT.

There are many counts of this clonotype. This chain links TRBV4-2 with TRBJ2-5, with D tentatively TRBD1 or TRBD2 (5 bases each). Germline loops: CDR1 LGHNA, CDR2 YNFKEQ. Trimming took 0 bases from V and 7 from J, leaving 15 bases between them. The CDR3 loop spans 15 amino acids. The CDR3 DNA follows: TGTGCCAGCAGCCAAGAAGCTGGGGGAGACTCGACCCAGTACTTC. This gives the protein CASSQEAGGDSTQYF.